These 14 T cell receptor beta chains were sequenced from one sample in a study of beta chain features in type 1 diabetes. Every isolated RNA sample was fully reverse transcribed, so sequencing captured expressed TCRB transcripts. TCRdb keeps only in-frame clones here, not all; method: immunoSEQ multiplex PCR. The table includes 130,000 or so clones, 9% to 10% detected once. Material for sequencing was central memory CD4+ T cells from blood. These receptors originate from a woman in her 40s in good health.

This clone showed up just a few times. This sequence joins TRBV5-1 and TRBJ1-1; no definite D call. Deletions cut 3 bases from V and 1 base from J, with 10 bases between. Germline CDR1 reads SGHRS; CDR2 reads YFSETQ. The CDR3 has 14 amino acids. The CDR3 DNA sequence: TGCGCCAGCAGCTCGGGAACCCCGAACACTGAAGCTTTCTTT. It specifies CASSSGTPNTEAFF.

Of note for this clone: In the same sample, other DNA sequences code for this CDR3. The DNA of the CDR3 is TGTGCCAGCAGTAGAGATAGAGAGACCCAGTACTTC. Its protein is CASSRDRETQYF. The chain recombines TRBV6-1 with TRBJ2-5; D not resolved. The V gene's germline CDR1 is MNHNS and CDR2 SASEGT. The V end lost 5 bases, the J end lost 4 bases, and 8 bases lay between the germline ends. CDR3 length: 12 residues.

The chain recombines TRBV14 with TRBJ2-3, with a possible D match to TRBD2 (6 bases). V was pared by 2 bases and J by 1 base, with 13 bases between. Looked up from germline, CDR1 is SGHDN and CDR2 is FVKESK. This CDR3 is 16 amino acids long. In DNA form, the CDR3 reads TGTGCCAGCAGCCAAATGGGCGGGGTCGGCACAGATACGCAGTATTTT. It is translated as CASSQMGGVGTDTQYF.

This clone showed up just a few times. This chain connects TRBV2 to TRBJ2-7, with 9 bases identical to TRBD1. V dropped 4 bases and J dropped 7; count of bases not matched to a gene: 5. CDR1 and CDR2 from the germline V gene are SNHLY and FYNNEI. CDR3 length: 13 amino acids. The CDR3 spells CASSVWTGVEQYF. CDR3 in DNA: TGTGCCAGCAGTGTCTGGACAGGGGTTGAGCAGTACTTC. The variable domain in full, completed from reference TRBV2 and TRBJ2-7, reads EPEVTQTPSHQVTQMGQEVILRCVPISNHLYFYWYRQILGQKVEFLVSFYNNEISEKSEIFDDQFSVERPDGSNFTLKIRSTKLEDSAMYFCASSVWTGVEQYFGPGTRLTVT.

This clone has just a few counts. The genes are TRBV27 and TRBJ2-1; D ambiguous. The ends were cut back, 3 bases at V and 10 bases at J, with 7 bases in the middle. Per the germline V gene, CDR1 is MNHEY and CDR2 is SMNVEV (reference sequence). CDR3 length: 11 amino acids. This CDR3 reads CASSFLREQFF. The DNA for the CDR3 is TGTGCCAGCAGTTTTTTGCGGGAGCAGTTCTTC.

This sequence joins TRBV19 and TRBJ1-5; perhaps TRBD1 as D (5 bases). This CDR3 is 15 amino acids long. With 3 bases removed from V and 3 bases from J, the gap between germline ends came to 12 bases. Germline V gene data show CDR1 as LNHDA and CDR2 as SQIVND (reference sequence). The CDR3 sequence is CASSIGRGPNQPQHF. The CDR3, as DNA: TGTGCCAGTAGTATCGGGAGGGGACCCAATCAGCCCCAGCATTTT.

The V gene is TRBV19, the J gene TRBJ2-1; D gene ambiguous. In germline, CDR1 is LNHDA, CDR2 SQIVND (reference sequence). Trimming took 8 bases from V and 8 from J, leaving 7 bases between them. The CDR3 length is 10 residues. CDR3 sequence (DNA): TGTGCCAGTCCCCGGGATGAGCAGTTCTTC. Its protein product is CASPRDEQFF.

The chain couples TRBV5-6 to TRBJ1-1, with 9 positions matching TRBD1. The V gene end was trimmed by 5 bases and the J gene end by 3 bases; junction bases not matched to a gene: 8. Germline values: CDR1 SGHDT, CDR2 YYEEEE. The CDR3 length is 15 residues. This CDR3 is CASSSPGQGDTEAFF. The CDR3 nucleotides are TGTGCCAGCAGTTCTCCGGGACAGGGAGACACTGAAGCTTTCTTT.

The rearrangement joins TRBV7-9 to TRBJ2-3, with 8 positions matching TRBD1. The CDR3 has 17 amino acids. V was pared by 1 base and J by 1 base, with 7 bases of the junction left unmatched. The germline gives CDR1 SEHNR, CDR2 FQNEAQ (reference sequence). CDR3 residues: CASSLVHQGAGTDTQYF. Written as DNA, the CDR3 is TGTGCCAGCAGCTTAGTCCATCAGGGGGCCGGCACAGATACGCAGTATTTT. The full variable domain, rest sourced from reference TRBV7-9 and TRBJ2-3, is DTGVSQNPRHKITKRGQNVTFRCDPISEHNRLYWYRQTLGQGPEFLTYFQNEAQLEKSRLLSDRFSAERPKGSFSTLEIQRTEQGDSAMYLCASSLVHQGAGTDTQYFGPGTRLTVL.

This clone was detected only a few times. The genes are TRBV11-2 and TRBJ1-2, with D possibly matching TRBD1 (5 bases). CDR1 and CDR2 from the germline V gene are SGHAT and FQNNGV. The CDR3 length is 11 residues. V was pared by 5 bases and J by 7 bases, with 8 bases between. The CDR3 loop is CASSTQGGYTF. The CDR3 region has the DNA TGTGCCAGCAGCACCCAGGGTGGCTACACCTTC.

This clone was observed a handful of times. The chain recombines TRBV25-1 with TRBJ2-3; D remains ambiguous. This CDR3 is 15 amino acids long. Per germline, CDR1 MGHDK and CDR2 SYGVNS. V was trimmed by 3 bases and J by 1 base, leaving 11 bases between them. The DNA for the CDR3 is TGTGCCAGCAGTGACCCCCACTCCGGCACAGATACGCAGTATTTT. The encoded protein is CASSDPHSGTDTQYF.

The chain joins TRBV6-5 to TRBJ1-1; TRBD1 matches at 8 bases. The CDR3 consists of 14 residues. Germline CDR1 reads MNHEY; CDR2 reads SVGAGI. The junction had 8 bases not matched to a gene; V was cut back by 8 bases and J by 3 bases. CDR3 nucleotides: TGTGCCAGCTCCGGGACAGGCGGGTACACTGAAGCTTTCTTT. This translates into CASSGTGGYTEAFF.

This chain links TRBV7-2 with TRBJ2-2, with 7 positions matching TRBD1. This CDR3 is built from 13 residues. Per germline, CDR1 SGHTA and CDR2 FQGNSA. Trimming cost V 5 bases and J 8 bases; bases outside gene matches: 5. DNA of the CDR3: TGTGCCAGCAGCCGAGACAGGGAGGGGGAGCTGTTTTTT. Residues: CASSRDREGELFF.

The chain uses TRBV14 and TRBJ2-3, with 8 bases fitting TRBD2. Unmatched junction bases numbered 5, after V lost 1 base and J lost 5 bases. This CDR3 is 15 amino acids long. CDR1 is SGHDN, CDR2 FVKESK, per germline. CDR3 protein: CASSQVGLAGDTQYF. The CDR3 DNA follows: TGTGCCAGCAGCCAAGTGGGGCTAGCGGGAGATACGCAGTATTTT.